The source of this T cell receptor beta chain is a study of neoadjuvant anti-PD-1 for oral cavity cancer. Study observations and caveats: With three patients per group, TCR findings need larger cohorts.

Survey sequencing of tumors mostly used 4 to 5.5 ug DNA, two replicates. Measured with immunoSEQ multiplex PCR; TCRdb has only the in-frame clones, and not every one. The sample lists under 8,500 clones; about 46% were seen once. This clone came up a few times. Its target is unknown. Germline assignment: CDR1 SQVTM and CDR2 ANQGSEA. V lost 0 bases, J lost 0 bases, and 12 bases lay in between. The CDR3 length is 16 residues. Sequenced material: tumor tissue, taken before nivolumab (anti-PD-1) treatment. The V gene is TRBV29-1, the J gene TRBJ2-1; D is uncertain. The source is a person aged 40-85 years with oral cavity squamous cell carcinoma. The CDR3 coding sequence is TGCAGCGTTGAAGATCAGAGCCGACGCTCCTACAATGAGCAGTTCTTC. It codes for CSVEDQSRRSYNEQFF.